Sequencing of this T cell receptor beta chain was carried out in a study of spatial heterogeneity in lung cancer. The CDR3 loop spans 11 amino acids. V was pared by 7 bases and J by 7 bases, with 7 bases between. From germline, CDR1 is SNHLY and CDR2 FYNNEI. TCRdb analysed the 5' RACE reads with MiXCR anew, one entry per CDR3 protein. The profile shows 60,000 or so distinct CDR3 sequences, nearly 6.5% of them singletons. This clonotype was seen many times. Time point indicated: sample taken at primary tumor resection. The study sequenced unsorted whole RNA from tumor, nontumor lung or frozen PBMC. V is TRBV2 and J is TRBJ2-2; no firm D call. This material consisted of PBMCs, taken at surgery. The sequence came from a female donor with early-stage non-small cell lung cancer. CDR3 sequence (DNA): TGTGCCAGCACGCAGGACGGGGAGCTGTTTTTT. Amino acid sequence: CASTQDGELFF.